The 32 T cell receptor beta chains below were found in one sample sequenced in a study of graft-versus-host responses after intestinal transplantation. Processing of graft tissue released intraepithelial and lamina propria lymphocytes. The protocol was immunoSEQ multiplex PCR, while the TCRdb copy is restricted to in-frame clones and leaves out a portion. The sample has 15,000 or so clones; roughly 82% are singletons. Sequenced here: ileum tissue, sampled 17 days after transplant. These receptors came from a human patient who received an intestinal transplant, so some T cells may come from the graft donor.

The chain has TRBV4-3 and TRBJ2-7; D is undetermined. The CDR3 extends over 15 amino acids. The germline CDR1 and CDR2 sequences are LGHNA and YSLEER. V was trimmed by 0 bases and J by 5 bases, leaving 14 bases between them. The CDR3 region is CASSQDLQLKDEQYF. In DNA, the CDR3 is TGCGCCAGCAGCCAAGACCTACAGTTAAAGGACGAGCAGTACTTC.

J is TRBJ2-2 and V is TRBV6-6, with 7 bases matching TRBD1. The V gene end was trimmed by 1 base and the J gene end by 5 bases; junction bases not matched to a gene: 7. The germline CDR1 and CDR2 sequences are MNHNY and SVGAGI (reference sequence). This CDR3 contains 16 residues. Written as DNA, the CDR3 is TGTGCCAGCAGTTACTTTAAACCGGGACAGACCGGGGAGCTGTTTTTT. Protein sequence: CASSYFKPGQTGELFF.

In its sample, this clone was seen once. The chain joins TRBV7-3 to TRBJ2-1; 7 bases agree with TRBD2. V gave up 1 base and J gave up 7 bases; unmatched junction bases: 4. Per the germline V gene, CDR1 is SGHTA and CDR2 is FQGTGA. The CDR3 sequence is 14 residues long. The CDR3 reads CASSLIPSGNEQFF. DNA of the CDR3: TGTGCCAGCAGCTTAATCCCTAGCGGAAATGAGCAGTTCTTC.

The V gene is TRBV7-8, the J gene TRBJ2-5; D is possibly TRBD1 or TRBD2 (5 bases each). The better agreement between TRBJ2-7 and the DNA end casts doubt on the J call. Per germline, CDR1 SGHVS and CDR2 FQNEAQ. This CDR3 has 15 residues. The CDR3 region is CASSLVVGASYEQYF. The CDR3 bases are TGTGCCAGCAGCTTAGTAGTCGGGGCCTCCTACGAGCAGTACTTC.

The rearrangement uses TRBV4-1 and TRBJ2-7; TRBD2 matches at 10 bases. The germline V gene has CDR1 MGHRA and CDR2 YSYEKL. The CDR3 length is 15 residues. V trimming: 2 bases; J trimming: 2 bases; junction bases outside the gene matches: 3. The CDR3 bases are TGCGCCAGCAGCCAACCAGGACTAGCGGCCTACGAGCAGTACTTC. This sequence encodes CASSQPGLAAYEQYF.

This chain joins TRBV28 and TRBJ2-3, with 10 bases fitting TRBD2. The trim removed 4 bases at V and 2 bases at J, leaving 3 bases unmatched. This CDR3 has 15 amino acids. CDR1 MDHEN and CDR2 SYDVKM come from the germline V gene. This chain's CDR3 is CASSWGLANTDTQYF. As DNA, the CDR3 is TGTGCCAGCAGTTGGGGACTAGCGAACACAGATACGCAGTATTTT.

This clone has just one count. The CDR3 DNA reads TGTGCCAGTAGTATAGGAAGAGTACAGGGGGCCTACGAGCAGTACTTC. Protein product: CASSIGRVQGAYEQYF. This chain joins TRBV19 and TRBJ2-7, with TRBD1 identical over 8 bases. This CDR3 is built from 16 residues. Germline loops: CDR1 LNHDA, CDR2 SQIVND (reference sequence). Trimming at V came to 1 base and at J to 2 bases, leaving 7 bases not matched to a gene.

This clone has just one count. CDR3 protein: CASSLVSGAYEQYF. The DNA of the CDR3 is TGTGCCAGCAGCTTAGTTAGCGGGGCCTACGAGCAGTACTTC. The chain has TRBV11-2 and TRBJ2-7; 8 bases line up with TRBD2. Germline assignment: CDR1 SGHAT and CDR2 FQNNGV. The junction had 1 base not matched to a gene; V was cut back by 1 base and J by 2 bases. The CDR3 spans 14 residues.

V and J are TRBV9 and TRBJ2-7, with D unclear. Trimming took 4 bases from V and 6 from J, leaving 23 bases between them. The length of the CDR3 is 16 residues. CDR1 and CDR2 (germline): SGDLS, YYNGEE. CDR3 nucleotides: TGTGCCAGCAGCCCCGAAGGTGTCCTGTGGGGAAGCGAGCAGTACTTC. Amino acid sequence: CASSPEGVLWGSEQYF. Full variable domain (remainder filled in from reference TRBV9 and TRBJ2-7): DSGVTQTPKHLITATGQRVTLRCSPRSGDLSVYWYQQSLDQGLQFLIQYYNGEERAKGNILERFSAQQFPDLHSELNLSSLELGDSALYFCASSPEGVLWGSEQYFGPGTRLTVT.

V and J are TRBV28 and TRBJ2-3; 12 positions agree with TRBD2. Germline CDR1 MDHEN, CDR2 SYDVKM. The CDR3 sequence is 16 residues long. The J segment lost 8 bases and the V segment lost 6 bases, leaving 12 bases of the junction unmatched. The chain's CDR3 is CASSKLAGGPRGTQYF. The DNA for the CDR3 is TGTGCCAGCAGCAAGCTAGCGGGAGGGCCCAGGGGTACGCAGTATTTT.

A few counts support this clone. The genes are TRBV7-9 and TRBJ1-3, with D possibly being TRBD1 (5 bases). Germline V gene data show CDR1 as SEHNR and CDR2 as FQNEAQ (reference sequence). V was pared by 3 bases and J by 2 bases, with 11 bases between. This CDR3 is built from 15 residues. This CDR3 reads CASSFGRGPGNTIYF. CDR3 in DNA: TGTGCCAGCAGCTTCGGGAGGGGCCCTGGAAACACCATATATTTT.

The CDR3 DNA reads TGTGCCAGCAGCTTAGGCTTCTACAATGAGCAGTTCTTC. Protein product: CASSLGFYNEQFF. V is TRBV5-6 and J is TRBJ2-1; D is uncertain. This CDR3 contains 13 residues. The germline V gene has CDR1 SGHDT and CDR2 YYEEEE. V lost 2 bases to trimming and J lost 3 bases, with 6 bases between them.

The gene calls are TRBV5-6 and TRBJ1-6; 7 bases match TRBD1. V lost 2 bases, J lost 11 bases, and 19 bases stayed unmatched. From germline, CDR1 is SGHDT and CDR2 YYEEEE. This CDR3 spans 18 amino acids. CDR3 DNA sequence: TGTGCCAGCAGCTTAAGTCGTCAGGGGGGAAGGGGGCTTACACCCCTCCACTTT. Its protein is CASSLSRQGGRGLTPLHF.

The CDR3, as DNA: TGTGCCAGCTCACCACCGGCCGGGGGCAGCTCTGAAGCTTTCTTT. Translating gives CASSPPAGGSSEAFF. This rearrangement joins TRBV18 to TRBJ1-1; D may be TRBD1 (6 bases). Germline CDR1 reads KGHSH; CDR2 reads LQKENI. Trimming shortened V by 0 bases and J by 6 bases, and 14 bases separated the two germline ends. The CDR3 runs 15 residues.

The chain recombines TRBV2 with TRBJ2-7; TRBD2 matches at 11 bases. This CDR3 comprises 15 residues. The V segment lost 6 bases and the J segment 7 bases; nucleotides outside the gene matches: 11. Germline V gives CDR1 SNHLY, CDR2 FYNNEI. CDR3 protein: CASSRLAGRLGEQYF. The DNA of the CDR3 is TGTGCCAGCAGCAGACTAGCGGGACGCCTGGGGGAGCAGTACTTC.

CDR3 region: CASSPGGPRGYYSNQPQHF. DNA of the CDR3: TGTGCCAGCAGTCCAGGAGGACCTAGGGGGTATTATAGCAATCAGCCCCAGCATTTT. This chain uses TRBV7-9 with TRBJ1-5; tentative D call: TRBD1 (6 bases). The V and J ends lost 6 bases and 0 bases respectively, with 24 bases between them. CDR3 length: 19 residues. Germline V gene sequence: CDR1 SEHNR, CDR2 FQNEAQ (reference sequence).

V is TRBV29-1 and J is TRBJ2-3; D is possibly TRBD2 (7 bases). Trimming pared 5 bases from V and 4 bases from J, leaving 25 bases between. Per the germline V gene, CDR1 is SQVTM and CDR2 is ANQGSEA. This CDR3 contains 17 residues. The CDR3 sequence: CSVPTWGGFVISDTQYF. The CDR3 DNA sequence: TGCAGCGTTCCTACTTGGGGGGGCTTTGTTATATCAGATACGCAGTATTTT.

The V call is TRBV18, the J call TRBJ2-2; a possible D gene is TRBD1 (6 bases). Germline V gene data show CDR1 as KGHSH and CDR2 as LQKENI. The CDR3 runs 17 residues. Trimming removed 0 bases from V and 3 bases from J, with 14 bases in between. Here the CDR3 reads CASSPPSRGVHTGELFF. CDR3 nucleotides: TGTGCCAGCTCACCACCGTCCAGGGGCGTTCACACCGGGGAGCTGTTTTTT.

The chain carries TRBV19 and TRBJ1-5; 7 positions agree with TRBD1. The CDR3 is 16 amino acids. Germline V gene sequence: CDR1 LNHDA, CDR2 SQIVND (reference sequence). Losses at the gene ends were 7 bases for V and 2 bases for J; bases not matched to a gene: 11. Written as DNA, the CDR3 is TGTGCCAGTATCGACTCAGGGGGTAGGGGCAATCAGCCCCAGCATTTT. Protein: CASIDSGGRGNQPQHF. The full variable domain, in which reference TRBV19 and TRBJ1-5 provide the parts outside the CDR3, is DGGITQSPKYLFRKEGQNVTLSCEQNLNHDAMYWYRQDPGQGLRLIYYSQIVNDFQKGDIAEGYSVSREKKESFPLTVTSAQKNPTAFYLCASIDSGGRGNQPQHFGDGTRLSIL.

The chain carries TRBV28 and TRBJ2-1; D is unresolved. CDR3 length: 15 residues. Germline V gene sequence: CDR1 MDHEN, CDR2 SYDVKM. V lost 0 bases and J lost 3, with 9 bases in between. CDR3 sequence: CASSLWDAVYNEQFF. The CDR3 DNA follows: TGTGCCAGCAGTTTATGGGACGCAGTCTACAATGAGCAGTTCTTC.

This chain uses TRBV4-1 with TRBJ2-3; 7 bases agree with TRBD1. V lost 2 bases to trimming and J lost 4 bases; unmatched junction nucleotides: 6. Germline values: CDR1 MGHRA, CDR2 YSYEKL. This CDR3 is 15 amino acids long. CDR3 in DNA: TGCGCCAGCAGCCAATACGACAGGGTCCCAGATACGCAGTATTTT. Protein: CASSQYDRVPDTQYF.

A few counts support this clone. Other nucleotide sequences from this sample produce the same CDR3. The V and J genes are TRBV25-1 and TRBJ2-1, with TRBD2 matching over 7 bases. The CDR3 consists of 14 residues. Looked up from germline, CDR1 is MGHDK and CDR2 is SYGVNS. J was trimmed by 7 bases and V by 2 bases; bases with no gene match: 5. The DNA for the CDR3 is TGTGCCAGCAGTGAAAGTGGGGGGGGGAATGAGCAGTTCTTC. It yields the protein CASSESGGGNEQFF.

V gene TRBV7-9 combines with J gene TRBJ2-2, with D uncertain. The ends were cut back, 3 bases at V and 0 bases at J, with 5 bases in the middle. This CDR3 contains 14 residues. The germline V gene has CDR1 SEHNR and CDR2 FQNEAQ (reference sequence). The CDR3: CASSLGTNTGELFF. The CDR3 nucleotides read TGTGCCAGCAGCTTGGGGACGAACACCGGGGAGCTGTTTTTT. Based on the CDR3 plus reference TRBV7-9 and TRBJ2-2, the full variable domain is DTGVSQNPRHKITKRGQNVTFRCDPISEHNRLYWYRQTLGQGPEFLTYFQNEAQLEKSRLLSDRFSAERPKGSFSTLEIQRTEQGDSAMYLCASSLGTNTGELFFGEGSRLTVL.

The chain couples TRBV4-3 to TRBJ2-7; 8 nucleotides line up with TRBD1. V gave up 3 bases and J gave up 3 bases; unmatched junction bases: 7. Germline loops: CDR1 LGHNA, CDR2 YSLEER. This CDR3 is 15 amino acids long. CDR3 amino acids: CASSQGQVLGYEQYF. CDR3 nucleotide sequence: TGCGCCAGCAGCCAGGGACAGGTTCTCGGCTACGAGCAGTACTTC.

The rearrangement uses TRBV6-4 and TRBJ2-1; the D call may be TRBD1 or TRBD2 (5 bases each). The V gene's germline CDR1 is MRHNA and CDR2 SNTAGT. The V gene lost 0 bases and the J gene lost 15 bases, with 24 bases spanning the gap. The CDR3 length is 16 residues. The DNA of the CDR3 is TGTGCCAGCAGTGACTCAGGGGCATCCGGAGGTAGTGTCAGGTTCTTC. Its protein product is CASSDSGASGGSVRFF.

The V call is TRBV14, the J call TRBJ1-4, with D uncertain. Germline CDR1 reads SGHDN; CDR2 reads FVKESK. The CDR3 runs 16 residues. Trimming took off 1 base at V and 7 bases at J, with 16 bases between the two ends. CDR3 in DNA: TGTGCCAGCAGCCAAGGTTTGGGAAGAATAAGTGAAAAACTGTTTTTT. Its translation: CASSQGLGRISEKLFF. Supplemented by reference TRBV14 and TRBJ1-4, the full variable domain reads EAGVTQFPSHSVIEKGQTVTLRCDPISGHDNLYWYRRVMGKEIKFLLHFVKESKQDESGMPNNRFLAERTGGTYSTLKVQPAELEDSGVYFCASSQGLGRISEKLFFGSGTQLSVL.

This chain uses TRBV5-4 with TRBJ2-5, with D uncertain. V shed 2 bases and J shed 2 bases, with 1 base lying between them. This CDR3 has 11 amino acids. The germline V gene encodes CDR1 SGHNT and CDR2 YYREEE (reference sequence). CDR3 sequence (DNA): TGTGCCAGCAGCTTACAAGAGACCCAGTACTTC. It translates to CASSLQETQYF.

In this sample, this clone turned up once. The V call is TRBV4-1, the J call TRBJ2-7, with D perhaps assigned TRBD1 or TRBD2 (6 bases each). The V gene's germline CDR1 is MGHRA and CDR2 YSYEKL. The CDR3 loop spans 17 amino acids. The V end was cut by 1 base, the J end by 4 bases, with 20 bases between. CDR3 in amino acids: CASSQASTGAGFYEQYF. CDR3 coding DNA: TGCGCCAGCAGCCAAGCCTCAACGGGGGCAGGGTTTTACGAGCAGTACTTC.

Comments on this clone: Other DNA sequences in this sample translate to the same CDR3. V gene TRBV7-2 combines with J gene TRBJ2-1; D is unclear. The germline gives CDR1 SGHTA, CDR2 FQGNSA. The CDR3 consists of 12 residues. Trimming shortened V by 5 bases and J by 4 bases, and 6 bases separated the two germline ends. Here the CDR3 reads CASSPRYNEQFF. CDR3 DNA: TGTGCCAGCAGCCCCCGTTACAATGAGCAGTTCTTC.

This chain joins TRBV27 and TRBJ2-5; TRBD2 agrees at 8 bases. Germline assignment: CDR1 MNHEY and CDR2 SMNVEV (reference sequence). The CDR3 covers 15 residues. The V segment lost 5 bases and the J segment 10 bases; nucleotides outside the gene matches: 15. CDR3 amino acids: CASSPGLGARGGQYF. The CDR3 DNA reads TGTGCCAGCAGTCCGGGACTAGGAGCCCGAGGGGGCCAGTACTTC.

This clone was picked up a small number of times. For the CDR3, the DNA is TGTGCCAGCAGCCCTCACAATGAGCAGTTCTTC. This codes for CASSPHNEQFF. V is TRBV11-2 and J is TRBJ2-1; D ambiguous. CDR3 size: 11 residues. Trimming shortened V by 5 bases and J by 5 bases, and 4 bases separated the two germline ends. In germline, CDR1 is SGHAT, CDR2 FQNNGV.

This clone appeared a single time. The V call is TRBV21-1, the J call TRBJ2-7; TRBD2 reflects the table's D call only, with no check against the DNA. TRBV21-1 is listed as a pseudogene. This CDR3 has 11 amino acids. The CDR3 DNA reads as TGTGCCAGCAGCAAAGCAGAGGAGCAGTACTTC. Translating it yields CASSKAEEQYF.